This TCR beta chain was sequenced during a study of T cell responses to AZD1222 COVID-19 vaccine. Broader study findings: Among vaccine-associated CD4 TCRs, coverage spanned spike, with dominance at 160-218 and 743-854. The donor group comprised mostly white British people and more females; the analysis possibly underestimated clonal diversity.

The method was immunoSEQ multiplex PCR; TCRdb's version includes in-frame clones alone and lacks a portion of them. In the table there are about 110,000 clones, about 94% of which are singletons. A word on this clone: What it binds is unknown.

The CDR3 consists of 14 residues. The germline CDR1 and CDR2 sequences are SGHRS and YFSETQ. With 4 bases removed from V and 1 base from J, the gap between germline ends came to 12 bases. This chain links TRBV5-1 with TRBJ2-7; D unresolved. The sample consisted of peripheral blood, taken 28 days after the second AZD1222 dose. The TCR originated in an adult who received the AZD1222 COVID-19 vaccine. The CDR3 bases are TGCGCCAGCAGCGTAAGGACCTCATCCTACGAGCAGTACTTC. It is translated as CASSVRTSSYEQYF.